The clone carrying this TCR beta chain has at least ten counts. Its antigen is undetermined. No donor was unhealthy or non-Caucasian. V lost 1 base and J lost 1, with 9 bases in between. CDR1 is MGHDK, CDR2 SYGVNS, per germline. The CDR3 spans 15 residues. TCRdb itself ran the 5' RACE reads through MiXCR, one entry per CDR3 protein. The top ten hold approximately 0.89% of the sample, which has about 660,000 distinct CDR3 sequences, under 9% seen once. This sample is part of a study of identical twins. General study points: Fewer insertions characterized abundant cord blood beta clonotypes, whereas memory repertoires showed none. Zero-insertion analyses could be partly confounded by invariant MAIT and iNKT cells.

These same records also appear under a second study, on yellow fever vaccine responses in identical twins. According to that study: Vaccine-induced T cell responses in twins were reportedly observed to appear partly convergent, partly personalized.

Sequencing input: PBMCs. The chain employs TRBV25-1 and TRBJ2-3; D perhaps matches TRBD2 (6 bases). This receptor was identified in a woman between 18 and 29 years old in good health. CDR3 in DNA: TGTGCCAGCAGTGAATTCGGGGGAGGCACAGATACGCAGTATTTT. Translating gives CASSEFGGGTDTQYF. The full variable domain, completed using reference TRBV25-1 and TRBJ2-3, is EADIYQTPRYLVIGTGKKITLECSQTMGHDKMYWYQQDPGMELHLIHYSYGVNSTEKGDLSSESTVSRIRTEHFPLTLESARPSHTSQYLCASSEFGGGTDTQYFGPGTRLTVL.